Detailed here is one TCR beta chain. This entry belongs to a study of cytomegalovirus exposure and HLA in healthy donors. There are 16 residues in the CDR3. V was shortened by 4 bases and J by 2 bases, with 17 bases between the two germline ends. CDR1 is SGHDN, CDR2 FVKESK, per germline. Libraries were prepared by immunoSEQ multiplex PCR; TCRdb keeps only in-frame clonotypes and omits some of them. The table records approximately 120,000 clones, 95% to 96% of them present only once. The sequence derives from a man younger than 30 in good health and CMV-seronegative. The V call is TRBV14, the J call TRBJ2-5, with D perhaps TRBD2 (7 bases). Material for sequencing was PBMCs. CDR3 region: CASSPWGRGNQETQYF. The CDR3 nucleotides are TGTGCCAGCAGCCCCTGGGGGAGGGGGAATCAAGAGACCCAGTACTTC.